Listed below are T cell receptor beta chains from one sample, sequenced in a study of cytomegalovirus exposure and HLA in healthy donors. Profiling relied on immunoSEQ multiplex PCR, and the TCRdb table lists in-frame clones only, not all of them. Altogether 170,000 or so clones are present, approximately 84% being singletons, with the ten largest covering 2.5% to 3.5%. The sequencing input was PBMCs. The receptors stem from a woman aged 18-35 years in good health and CMV-seropositive. Both conserved end residues are part of each CDR3. Each record gives: J gene, clone size, D gene, V gene, CDR3 protein, CDR3 DNA. A D gene is named only where the DNA matches it firmly. For some rows the clone size is stated as once, few or many, or as a class when expanded; others skip it.

J gene: TRBJ1-1; clone size: few; D gene: TRBD1; V gene: TRBV6-1; CDR3 protein: CASSENRGTEAFF; CDR3 DNA: TGTGCCAGCAGTGAAAACAGGGGCACTGAAGCTTTCTTT
J gene: TRBJ1-2; clone size: .; D gene: .; V gene: TRBV13; CDR3 protein: CASSSSSRNNYGYTF; CDR3 DNA: TGTGCCAGCAGCTCATCTTCGAGAAATAACTATGGCTACACCTTC
J gene: TRBJ1-1; clone size: few; D gene: .; V gene: TRBV11-2; CDR3 protein: CASSPPRDKNTEAFF; CDR3 DNA: TGTGCCAGCAGCCCTCCCCGGGATAAGAACACTGAAGCTTTCTTT
J gene: TRBJ1-5; clone size: .; D gene: .; V gene: TRBV7-3; CDR3 protein: CASSQKTGSNQPQHF; CDR3 DNA: TGTGCCAGCAGCCAAAAGACAGGATCGAATCAGCCCCAGCATTTT
J gene: TRBJ1-5; clone size: .; D gene: .; V gene: TRBV21-1; CDR3 protein: CASSPWTGFSNQPQHF; CDR3 DNA: TGTGCCAGCAGCCCTTGGACAGGCTTTTCTAATCAGCCCCAGCATTTT
J gene: TRBJ1-3; clone size: many; D gene: .; V gene: TRBV14; CDR3 protein: CASSQLGGASSGNTIYF; CDR3 DNA: TGTGCCAGCAGCCAATTAGGTGGGGCGAGCTCTGGAAACACCATATATTTT
J gene: TRBJ1-3; clone size: few; D gene: .; V gene: TRBV6-6; CDR3 protein: CASSLGQTGNTIYF; CDR3 DNA: TGTGCCAGCAGCCTGGGACAAACTGGAAACACCATATATTTT
J gene: TRBJ2-7; clone size: .; D gene: TRBD2; V gene: TRBV10-3; CDR3 protein: CAISLAGGPYEQYF; CDR3 DNA: TGTGCCATCAGTCTAGCGGGGGGGCCCTACGAGCAGTACTTC
J gene: TRBJ2-5; clone size: .; D gene: .; V gene: TRBV14; CDR3 protein: CASSPTGGRGAQETQYF; CDR3 DNA: TGTGCCAGCAGCCCGACCGGAGGCCGGGGAGCCCAAGAGACCCAGTACTTC
J gene: TRBJ2-7; clone size: few; D gene: .; V gene: TRBV5-1; CDR3 protein: CASRTGSASDEQYF; CDR3 DNA: TGCGCCAGCAGAACCGGGTCCGCTAGCGACGAGCAGTACTTC
J gene: TRBJ1-1; clone size: once; D gene: TRBD1; V gene: TRBV6-5; CDR3 protein: CASSPGQGARAFF; CDR3 DNA: TGTGCCAGCAGCCCGGGACAGGGGGCAAGGGCTTTCTTT
J gene: TRBJ2-3; clone size: few; D gene: .; V gene: TRBV15; CDR3 protein: CATSRAPGGGDTQYF; CDR3 DNA: TGTGCCACCAGCAGAGCACCCGGGGGTGGAGATACGCAGTATTTT
J gene: TRBJ1-6; clone size: .; D gene: .; V gene: TRBV19; CDR3 protein: CASSTLGVGSPLHF; CDR3 DNA: TGTGCCAGTAGTACTCTAGGGGTGGGTTCACCCCTCCACTTT
J gene: TRBJ1-2; clone size: .; D gene: TRBD1; V gene: TRBV27; CDR3 protein: CATNRTGPYYGYTF; CDR3 DNA: TGTGCCACAAATCGGACAGGGCCTTACTATGGCTACACCTTC
J gene: TRBJ1-2; clone size: .; D gene: .; V gene: TRBV5-6; CDR3 protein: CASKGAGYTF; CDR3 DNA: TGTGCCAGCAAAGGGGCGGGCTACACCTTC
J gene: TRBJ2-7; clone size: .; D gene: TRBD1; V gene: TRBV11-2; CDR3 protein: CASSIRTGAYEQYF; CDR3 DNA: TGTGCCAGCAGCATTAGGACAGGGGCCTACGAGCAGTACTTC
J gene: TRBJ2-3; clone size: .; D gene: TRBD1; V gene: TRBV11-2; CDR3 protein: CASSQPWWATGVAADTQYF; CDR3 DNA: TGTGCCAGCAGCCAACCCTGGTGGGCGACAGGGGTTGCGGCAGATACGCAGTATTTT
J gene: TRBJ1-5; clone size: .; D gene: .; V gene: TRBV6-6; CDR3 protein: CASSPILDISNQPQHF; CDR3 DNA: TGTGCCAGCAGCCCGATCCTAGATATTAGCAATCAGCCCCAGCATTTT
J gene: TRBJ2-5; clone size: .; D gene: .; V gene: TRBV2; CDR3 protein: CASSPGPTPSETQYF; CDR3 DNA: TGTGCCAGCTCCCCAGGCCCTACCCCATCAGAGACCCAGTACTTC
J gene: TRBJ2-7; clone size: .; D gene: .; V gene: TRBV5-4; CDR3 protein: CASSFGGPAEEQYF; CDR3 DNA: TGTGCCAGCAGCTTCGGGGGGCCGGCCGAAGAGCAGTACTTC
J gene: TRBJ2-7; clone size: .; D gene: TRBD1; V gene: TRBV9; CDR3 protein: CASSGTGTGNEQYF; CDR3 DNA: TGTGCCAGCAGCGGAACCGGGACAGGGAACGAGCAGTACTTC
J gene: TRBJ1-4; clone size: .; D gene: TRBD1; V gene: TRBV28; CDR3 protein: CASSLRRTGGEKLFF; CDR3 DNA: TGTGCCAGCAGTTTACGTCGGACAGGGGGAGAAAAACTGTTTTTT
J gene: TRBJ2-1; clone size: .; D gene: TRBD1; V gene: TRBV5-4; CDR3 protein: CASSFGTGDEQFF; CDR3 DNA: TGTGCCAGCAGCTTCGGGACAGGGGATGAGCAGTTCTTC
J gene: TRBJ2-7; clone size: .; D gene: .; V gene: TRBV6-1; CDR3 protein: CASRDGSSYEQYF; CDR3 DNA: TGTGCCAGTCGGGACGGGAGCTCCTACGAGCAGTACTTC
J gene: TRBJ2-2; clone size: .; D gene: .; V gene: TRBV29-1; CDR3 protein: CSVGGDPSTGELFF; CDR3 DNA: TGCAGCGTTGGGGGGGACCCGAGCACCGGGGAGCTGTTTTTT
J gene: TRBJ2-5; clone size: .; D gene: TRBD2; V gene: TRBV9; CDR3 protein: CASSDGLAGGETQYF; CDR3 DNA: TGTGCCAGCAGCGATGGGCTAGCGGGGGGAGAGACCCAGTACTTC
J gene: TRBJ1-2; clone size: .; D gene: .; V gene: TRBV7-9; CDR3 protein: CASSLSGYTF; CDR3 DNA: TGTGCCAGCAGTCTGTCTGGCTACACCTTC
J gene: TRBJ1-2; clone size: .; D gene: TRBD1; V gene: TRBV4-2; CDR3 protein: CASSPYTGEGYTF; CDR3 DNA: TGTGCCAGCAGCCCATATACAGGGGAAGGCTACACCTTC
J gene: TRBJ2-7; clone size: few; D gene: .; V gene: TRBV2; CDR3 protein: CASSQGHEQYF; CDR3 DNA: TGTGCCAGCAGTCAGGGCCACGAGCAGTACTTC
J gene: TRBJ1-1; clone size: .; D gene: TRBD1; V gene: TRBV5-6; CDR3 protein: CASRPTGVNTEAFF; CDR3 DNA: TGTGCCAGCAGACCCACAGGGGTGAACACTGAAGCTTTCTTT
J gene: TRBJ2-2; clone size: .; D gene: TRBD2; V gene: TRBV29-1; CDR3 protein: CSAARGGVIGDTGELFF; CDR3 DNA: TGCAGCGCGGCGCGGGGAGGGGTCATTGGGGACACCGGGGAGCTGTTTTTT